The clone carrying this TCR beta chain was observed a few times. The antigen is undetermined. Amplification targeted the TCR beta CDR3 regions, with RNA transcripts as the source material. HTBI-primed first-round RT-PCR preceded second-round multiplex PCR. TCRdb recomputed calls from the multiplex PCR reads with MiXCR, one row per CDR3 protein. The table lists about 1.2 million distinct CDR3 sequences, roughly 35% of them singletons. It was on clinical symptoms, serum thyroxine, TRAb, thyroid ultrasound and orbital computed tomography that diagnosis relied. The sample is drawn from a study of Graves' ophthalmopathy and Graves' hyperthyroidism. The study, taken as a whole, reports: Progression of ophthalmopathy was predicted by the model with around 68% sensitivity and 72% to 85% specificity.

J lost 6 bases, V lost 4 bases, and 8 bases had no gene match. Germline lookup yields CDR1 MNHNS and CDR2 SASEGT. This CDR3 spans 16 amino acids. This TCR was recovered from an adult man with Graves' hyperthyroidism. Sequencing was done on a sample of peripheral blood or thyroid tissue (not recorded which). The genes are TRBV6-1 and TRBJ1-6; TRBD1 matches 8 bases. The CDR3 protein is CASSAHQDRGNSPLHF. CDR3 nucleotide sequence: TGTGCCAGCAGTGCACACCAAGACAGGGGTAATTCACCCCTCCACTTT.